The 9 T cell receptor beta chains reported below all come from one sample, sequenced in a study of control samples from healthy donors and cancer patients. Data came from immunoSEQ multiplex PCR; TCRdb stores just in-frame clones and leaves some out. The data show 80,000 or so clones, roughly 90% seen once. Sequenced sample: blood. The source is a man aged 45-65 years in good health.

V usage is TRBV6-5 and J usage is TRBJ1-3; perhaps TRBD1 as D (6 bases). The CDR3 runs to 15 residues. Germline CDR1 is MNHEY and CDR2 is SVGAGI. V was clipped by 5 bases and J by 0 bases, with 11 bases between them. The CDR3 DNA follows: TGTGCCAGCAGTAAGGGGGGCAGCTCTGGAAACACCATATATTTT. Translating gives CASSKGGSSGNTIYF.

The chain combines TRBV9 with TRBJ2-1, with 14 bases that match TRBD2. V shed 4 bases and J 4 bases; nucleotides not matched to a gene: 4. The CDR3 consists of 16 residues. Germline CDR1 SGDLS, CDR2 YYNGEE. The DNA of the CDR3 is TGTGCCAGCAGCCTGGGGACTAGCGGGGGTTACAATGAGCAGTTCTTC. Encoded protein: CASSLGTSGGYNEQFF.

The chain is built from TRBV5-1 and TRBJ2-3, with D possibly being TRBD2 (5 bases). Trimming cost V 0 bases and J 5 bases, with 13 bases left between them. The CDR3 contains 15 residues. Germline loops: CDR1 SGHRS, CDR2 YFSETQ. The CDR3 nucleotides are TGCGCCAGCAGCTTGGAGCTTAGCGATGGAGATACGCAGTATTTT. The encoded protein is CASSLELSDGDTQYF. The entire variable domain, with the rest obtained from reference TRBV5-1 and TRBJ2-3, is as follows: KAGVTQTPRYLIKTRGQQVTLSCSPISGHRSVSWYQQTPGQGLQFLFEYFSETQRNKGNFPGRFSGRQFSNSRSEMNVSTLELGDSALYLCASSLELSDGDTQYFGPGTRLTVL.

The chain carries TRBV6-6 and TRBJ1-5; TRBD1 might be the D (5 bases). Trimming left V 6 bases short and J 7 bases short, with 10 bases between. Per germline, CDR1 MNHNY and CDR2 SVGAGI (reference sequence). The CDR3 loop spans 12 amino acids. The CDR3 region has the DNA TGTGCCAGCAGCGAGCACAGGCAGCCCCAGCATTTT. Encoded protein: CASSEHRQPQHF.

J is TRBJ2-6 and V is TRBV11-2; a weak D match, TRBD2 (5 bases). V shed 4 bases and J shed 0 bases, with 7 bases lying between them. Per the germline V gene, CDR1 is SGHAT and CDR2 is FQNNGV. This CDR3 has 15 residues. The CDR3 DNA sequence: TGTGCCAGCAGCTCAGGACTCTCTGGGGCCAACGTCCTGACTTTC. Its protein is CASSSGLSGANVLTF.

CDR3 nucleotides: TGTGCCTGGAGTGTCCAGGCCTCCTACGAGCAGTACTTC. The encoded protein is CAWSVQASYEQYF. The chain recombines TRBV30 with TRBJ2-7; D gene ambiguous. The germline V gene has CDR1 GTSNPN and CDR2 SVGIG (reference sequence). This CDR3 spans 13 amino acids. V was cut by 0 bases and J by 0 bases, with 6 bases left in between.

The chain joins TRBV5-1 to TRBJ2-2; a weak D match, TRBD1 (6 bases). Germline CDR1 and CDR2: SGHRS and YFSETQ. Deletions cut 7 bases from V and 5 bases from J, with 12 bases between. The CDR3 has 13 amino acids. The CDR3 region is CASLGTHTGELFF. CDR3 nucleotide sequence: TGCGCCAGCCTCGGGACACATACCGGGGAGCTGTTTTTT.

The J gene is TRBJ1-1, the V gene TRBV6-5; 7 bases match TRBD1. This CDR3 is built from 15 residues. With 5 bases clipped from V and 4 bases from J, the junction kept 10 bases outside the gene matches. Germline CDR1 is MNHEY and CDR2 is SVGAGI. The CDR3 nucleotides read TGTGCCAGCAGTAGTATGACAGGGTGGGTCACTGAAGCTTTCTTT. Protein: CASSSMTGWVTEAFF.

This rearrangement joins TRBV10-3 to TRBJ2-3; possibly TRBD2 for D (6 bases). The CDR3 covers 14 residues. The germline V and J ends were trimmed by 6 bases and 2 bases, with 12 bases remaining between them. The germline V gene has CDR1 ENHRY and CDR2 SYGVKD. Written as DNA, the CDR3 is TGTGCCATCAGAGGCGGGGCCCTCACAGATACGCAGTATTTT. Its protein product is CAIRGGALTDTQYF.